This is a list of T cell receptor beta chains from one sample in a study of blood T cell repertoires in COVID-19. The repertoire was sequenced with immunoSEQ multiplex PCR; TCRdb's copy has only in-frame clones and lacks some. The sample includes approximately 100,000 clones, approximately 80% of them seen just once. The sequencing sample was made of peripheral blood. The source is a man in his 70s with active or convalescent COVID-19. The CDR3 runs from the conserved cysteine through the conserved F or W. The D gene is left open where the match is weak. Size is stated for part of the rows, as once, few or many counts, or as a class when the clone is expanded.

TRBV2	NA	NA	TRBJ2-5	TGTGCCAGCAGTGAAAACACAAGCGGAGAGGAGACCCAGTACTTC	CASSENTSGEETQYF
TRBV30	TRBD1	NA	TRBJ1-2	TGTGCCTGGAGGGGGGACAGGGCCTATGGCTACACCTTC	CAWRGDRAYGYTF
TRBV30	TRBD1	few	TRBJ1-2	TGTGCCTGGAGTATTATCCCGGACAGGCCGAACTATGGCTACACCTTC	CAWSIIPDRPNYGYTF
TRBV3-1/TRBV3-2	TRBD2	NA	TRBJ2-7	TGTGCCAGCAGCCATTATAGCGGGGACGAGCAGTACTTC	CASSHYSGDEQYF
TRBV10-3	NA	NA	TRBJ1-1	TGTGCCATCAGTGAGTCGATATTAGCTTTTAACACTGAAGCTTTCTTT	CAISESILAFNTEAFF
TRBV9	NA	few	TRBJ2-1	TGTGCCAGCAGCGTAAGGGTCCAGGGCGATGAGCAGTTCTTC	CASSVRVQGDEQFF
TRBV9	NA	NA	TRBJ1-6	TGTGCCAGCAGAAAGGAGAGCTCCTATAATTCACCCCTCCACTTT	CASRKESSYNSPLHF
TRBV5-6	NA	NA	TRBJ1-2	TGTGCCAGCAGCTTCTACTCCCACAGGGTTGGCTACACCTTC	CASSFYSHRVGYTF
TRBV30	NA	NA	TRBJ2-2	TGTGCCGGACTAATCACCGGGGAGCTGTTTTTT	CAGLITGELFF
TRBV11-3	TRBD1	few	TRBJ2-7	TGTGCCAGCAGCCCCCGGGACAGGGCAGACGAGCAGTACTTC	CASSPRDRADEQYF
TRBV7-8	TRBD1	NA	TRBJ1-2	TGTGCCAGCAGCTTAGCGGGAAGGGGGCGCGACTCTGGCTACACCTTC	CASSLAGRGRDSGYTF
TRBV5-1	TRBD2	once	TRBJ2-1	TGCGCCAGCAGCTTTGGAGCGGGAGGCCCAGTCAATGAGCAGTTCTTC	CASSFGAGGPVNEQFF
TRBV7-2	TRBD1	NA	TRBJ2-3	TGTGCCAGCAGCTTAATCGCCCCCGGGACAGCCACAGATACGCAGTATTTT	CASSLIAPGTATDTQYF
TRBV9	NA	NA	TRBJ1-1	TGTGCCAGCAGCGTCCTATCGGACACTGAAGCTTTCTTT	CASSVLSDTEAFF
TRBV19	NA	NA	TRBJ2-1	TGTGCCAGCAACGGACTGGTCTACAATGAGCAGTTCTTC	CASNGLVYNEQFF
TRBV7-3	TRBD2	NA	TRBJ2-2	TGTGCCAGCAGCTCCGGACTAGCGGGGCTGGGGGAGCTGTTTTTT	CASSSGLAGLGELFF
TRBV9	TRBD1	NA	TRBJ2-2	TGTGCCAGCAGCCGTATCCCCACCCCGGACAGGGGGAAGACCGGGGAGCTGTTTTTT	CASSRIPTPDRGKTGELFF
TRBV6-5	TRBD1	NA	TRBJ1-3	TGTGCCAGCAGTTATCTAAGGGGGCGTGGAAACACCATATATTTT	CASSYLRGRGNTIYF
TRBV5-1	NA	NA	TRBJ1-4	TGCGCCAGCAGTCTGACAGCTGCTAATGAAAAACTGTTTTTT	CASSLTAANEKLFF
TRBV12-5	TRBD1	few	TRBJ1-1	TGTGCTAGTGGTTTAGGGGCCGGGACAGGGGTTACTGAAGCTTTCTTT	CASGLGAGTGVTEAFF
TRBV6-5	NA	NA	TRBJ2-5	TGTGCCAGCAGTTACTCGACTAGACAAGAGACCCAGTACTTC	CASSYSTRQETQYF
TRBV5-6	NA	few	TRBJ1-4	TGTGCCAGCAGCTCACATGCAACTAATGAAAAACTGTTTTTT	CASSSHATNEKLFF
TRBV29-1	TRBD2	NA	TRBJ2-3	TGCAGCGTTGAAAGACTAGCGGGAGAGGGAGATACGCAGTATTTT	CSVERLAGEGDTQYF
TRBV12-5	NA	NA	TRBJ2-6	TGTGCTAGCCTCTATACTGGGGCCAACGTCCTGACTTTC	CASLYTGANVLTF
TRBV19	NA	NA	TRBJ1-1	TGTGCCAGTAGTATAGGCAGAGAGGGAATTAAGGCTGAAGCTTTCTTT	CASSIGREGIKAEAFF
TRBV7-2	NA	NA	TRBJ2-5	TGTGCCAGCAGCCCGAGGACAGCGTACCAAGAGACCCAGTACTTC	CASSPRTAYQETQYF
TRBV19	TRBD1	NA	TRBJ2-5	TGTGCCAGTAGCGGACAGGGGCTGGGGGAGACCCAGTACTTC	CASSGQGLGETQYF
TRBV6-1	NA	NA	TRBJ2-6	TGTGCCAGCAGTGGTCGGGCGGGCGTTGGGGCCAACGTCCTGACTTTC	CASSGRAGVGANVLTF
TRBV4-1	TRBD2	once	TRBJ2-7	TGCGCCAGCAGCCAAGAAGGACTAGGAAGCTACGAGCAGTACTTC	CASSQEGLGSYEQYF
TRBV27	TRBD2	NA	TRBJ2-3	TGTGCCAGCAGTCCCCGGGGACTAGCGGGAGCACTGTATTTT	CASSPRGLAGALYF
TRBV6-2/TRBV6-3	NA	NA	TRBJ2-7	TGTGCCAGCAGTCGCAACATCGGGGGTACCTACGAGCAGTACTTC	CASSRNIGGTYEQYF
TRBV11-2	NA	NA	TRBJ1-3	TGTGCCAGCAGCTTAGGGGCCAGTACTGGAAACACCATATATTTT	CASSLGASTGNTIYF
TRBV19	NA	NA	TRBJ2-1	TGTGCCAGTAGTCTCCGTGGACTCGAGAGCTCCTACAATGAGCAGTTCTTC	CASSLRGLESSYNEQFF
TRBV23-1	TRBD1	NA	TRBJ2-7	TGCGCCAGCAGTCACCCCAACGGACAGGGGGGGAACTACGAGCAGTACTTC	CASSHPNGQGGNYEQYF
TRBV7-9	NA	NA	TRBJ2-2	TGTGCCAGCAGCGCGGAAACCGGGGAGCTGTTTTTT	CASSAETGELFF
TRBV6-5	TRBD2	NA	TRBJ2-3	TGTGCCAGCGTCGAGCGGGGGGGAAGAATGGATACGCAGTATTTT	CASVERGGRMDTQYF
TRBV6-2/TRBV6-3	TRBD1	NA	TRBJ1-5	TGTGCCAGCAGTTACCTGGGACAGGTCGGTCAGCCCCAGCATTTT	CASSYLGQVGQPQHF
TRBV5-1	NA	NA	TRBJ2-3	TGCGCCAGCAGCTTTGGGGGGACAGAAGATACGCAGTATTTT	CASSFGGTEDTQYF
TRBV5-4	TRBD2	NA	TRBJ2-7	TGTGCCAGCAGCTTGGGGACTAGCGGGATCTACGAGCAGTACTTC	CASSLGTSGIYEQYF
TRBV4-1	TRBD1	NA	TRBJ1-2	TGCGCCAGCAGCCAAGGGGGGACAGTCCATGGCTACACCTTC	CASSQGGTVHGYTF
TRBV2	NA	NA	TRBJ2-7	TGTGCCAGCAGTACGATGGGGGCCCCCTACGAGCAGTACTTC	CASSTMGAPYEQYF
TRBV2	TRBD1	NA	TRBJ2-2	TGTGCCATGATCCGGGACAGGGGGATTGGCGGGGAGCTGTTTTTT	CAMIRDRGIGGELFF
TRBV10-3	TRBD1	NA	TRBJ1-1	TGTGCCATCAGTGTGGGACAGCACTCAAACACTGAAGCTTTCTTT	CAISVGQHSNTEAFF
TRBV10-3	TRBD1	once	TRBJ2-2	TGTGCCATCAGTGGGGCGGGGACAGGGAATACCGGGGAGCTGTTTTTT	CAISGAGTGNTGELFF
TRBV6-6	TRBD1	NA	TRBJ1-1	TGTGCCAGCAGATTCGACAGGGGGAACACTGAAGCTTTCTTT	CASRFDRGNTEAFF